This passage covers 8 T cell receptor beta chains from one sample sequenced in a study of T cell responses to AZD1222 COVID-19 vaccine. Only in-frame clones appear in the TCRdb table, and some are missing; sequencing was by immunoSEQ multiplex PCR. The sample lists tens of thousands of clones, around 88% seen once, with approximately 25% in the top ten. Sample: peripheral blood, taken 28 days after the second AZD1222 dose. Every receptor here comes from an adult who received the AZD1222 COVID-19 vaccine.

The J gene is TRBJ1-2, the V gene TRBV11-2; weak D call: TRBD1 (5 bases). The CDR3 runs 16 residues. Trimming took 1 base from V and 3 from J, leaving 15 bases between them. Germline V gene data show CDR1 as SGHAT and CDR2 as FQNNGV. DNA for the CDR3: TGTGCCAGCAGCTTAGGGGGTGGGGCAGAGTACTATGGCTACACCTTC. Translation: CASSLGGGAEYYGYTF.

The chain is built from TRBV6-2 or TRBV6-3 and TRBJ2-7; no firm D call. Germline CDR1 MNHEY, CDR2 SVGEGT. The CDR3 runs 14 residues. V lost 2 bases, J lost 0 bases, and 8 bases lay in between. CDR3 amino acids: CASSYKLTSYEQYF. CDR3 sequence (DNA): TGTGCCAGCAGTTACAAGCTGACCTCCTACGAGCAGTACTTC.

The J gene is TRBJ2-3, the V gene TRBV5-1; TRBD2 agrees at 10 bases. The ends lost 0 bases at V and 1 base at J; junction bases unmatched: 2. The CDR3 sequence is 16 residues long. In germline, CDR1 is SGHRS, CDR2 YFSETQ. The CDR3 sequence is CASSLGLAGGTDTQYF. CDR3 nucleotides: TGCGCCAGCAGCTTGGGGCTAGCGGGGGGCACAGATACGCAGTATTTT.

The CDR3, as DNA: TGTGCCAGCAGCGTAGGAAGAGCGGCTGAAAAACTGTTTTTT. Translation: CASSVGRAAEKLFF. The chain couples TRBV9 to TRBJ1-4; D remains unclear. The CDR3 consists of 14 residues. Germline V gene lookup returns CDR1 SGDLS and CDR2 YYNGEE. The V gene lost 0 bases and the J gene lost 7 bases, with 10 bases spanning the gap.

This rearrangement joins TRBV7-9 to TRBJ2-7, with TRBD1 identical over 8 bases. V dropped 5 bases and J dropped 5; count of bases not matched to a gene: 8. This CDR3 is built from 14 residues. Germline V gene sequence: CDR1 SEHNR, CDR2 FQNEAQ (reference sequence). The chain's CDR3 is CASSRSETGDEQYF. CDR3 coding DNA: TGTGCCAGCAGCCGATCGGAGACAGGGGACGAGCAGTACTTC.

The gene calls are TRBV4-3 and TRBJ2-7; D is unresolved. The germline V gene has CDR1 LGHNA and CDR2 YSLEER. This CDR3 is built from 15 residues. V lost 0 bases to trimming and J lost 3 bases, with 12 bases between them. The CDR3, as DNA: TGCGCCAGCAGCCAAGATCTCTCCCAGTTCTACGAGCAGTACTTC. It specifies CASSQDLSQFYEQYF.

The chain is built from TRBV5-1 and TRBJ2-2; tentatively, D is TRBD1 (6 bases). The CDR3 totals 14 residues. The ends were cut back, 4 bases at V and 2 bases at J, with 9 bases in the middle. Germline CDR1 is SGHRS and CDR2 is YFSETQ. CDR3 region: CASSPGTNTGELFF. The DNA for the CDR3 is TGCGCCAGCAGCCCCGGGACAAACACCGGGGAGCTGTTTTTT.

This sequence joins TRBV6-4 and TRBJ2-2; D gene ambiguous. V dropped 6 bases and J dropped 3 bases, with 5 bases sitting between them. This CDR3 contains 12 residues. In germline, CDR1 is MRHNA, CDR2 SNTAGT. The CDR3 DNA sequence: TGTGCCAGCAGAACCGACACCGGGGAGCTGTTTTTT. Protein sequence: CASRTDTGELFF.